The clone carrying this T cell receptor (beta chain) has a handful of counts. The data were obtained in a study of blood T cell repertoires in COVID-19. In the study overall: Acute and convalescent COVID-19 specimens originated in the United States, Italy and Spain. T cells, B-cell-depleted T cells, or PBMCs supplied cDNA or gDNA.

Original processing methods: Amplification with reference gene primers provided the estimates of nucleated cell counts. The method was immunoSEQ multiplex PCR; TCRdb's version includes in-frame clones alone and lacks a portion of them. Clonal size and the V and J genes are those of that table, whereas D and trimming came from the DNA. The profile covers some 140,000 clones, with 70% to 80% appearing a single time and roughly a tenth taken by the ten largest. The CDR3 contains 13 residues. The V gene's germline CDR1 is SGHKS and CDR2 YYEKEE (reference sequence). V was pared by 4 bases and J by 3 bases, with 1 base of the junction left unmatched.

The TCR originated in a human donor in a cohort sampled during active COVID-19. The genes are TRBV5-5 and TRBJ1-1; 9 nucleotides line up with TRBD1. Material for sequencing was peripheral blood. The chain's CDR3 is CASSRQGDTEAFF. The CDR3 DNA reads as TGTGCCAGCAGCCGACAGGGGGACACTGAAGCTTTCTTT.